This T cell receptor beta chain was sequenced during a study of T-cell memory formation after mild COVID-19. Study in general: TCR clusters were largely donor specific. The study, taken as a whole, reports: CD4+ contracting clones were found mainly in CM and EM, and CD8+ ones in EMRA.

In regard to this clonotype: No antigen is known for it.

Amplification by 5'RACE using constant-segment primers produced TCR alpha and TCR beta cDNA libraries that carried sample barcodes and UMIs. Using its own MiXCR run on the 5' RACE reads, TCRdb lists one record per CDR3 protein. In the table there are about 320,000 distinct CDR3 sequences, about 13% of which are singletons. The CDR3 spans 16 residues. Trimming cost V 5 bases and J 5 bases, with 21 bases left between them. Germline V gene lookup returns CDR1 MNHEY and CDR2 SVGEGT. The TCR comes from a man in his late teens or twenties who had mild COVID-19 (a few samples of this study predate the infection). Cell type and time point are not known. Input material: PBMCs or a T cell subset sorted from them (not recorded which). The gene calls are TRBV6-2 or TRBV6-3 and TRBJ1-1; a possible D gene is TRBD1 (6 bases). The CDR3 sequence: CASSRSPRGSGTEAFF. The DNA of the CDR3 is TGTGCCAGCAGTCGCAGCCCTAGGGGGTCGGGGACTGAAGCTTTCTTT.